These T cell receptor beta chains were read from a single sample in a study of blood T cell repertoires in COVID-19. The table came from immunoSEQ multiplex PCR; TCRdb's copy has only in-frame clones and leaves some out. The sample lists about 100,000 clones, about 83% occurring once. Material for sequencing was peripheral blood. These receptors were taken from a human donor in a cohort sampled during active COVID-19. Each CDR3 is given with its conserved first and last residue. Clone size is given for some rows only: seen once, a few or many times, or a class if the clone is expanded.

v_call: TRBV7-2
clone_size: NA
cdr3_aa: CASRSTGLYGYTF

v_call: TRBV7-2
clone_size: NA
cdr3_aa: CASSPWGAEAFF

v_call: TRBV4-1
clone_size: NA
cdr3_aa: CASSRTTLAGVREQYF

v_call: TRBV5-1
clone_size: NA
cdr3_aa: CASSLTGGPGEQYF

v_call: TRBV7-2
clone_size: NA
cdr3_aa: CASSYGGGRGEQYF

v_call: TRBV3-1/TRBV3-2
clone_size: NA
cdr3_aa: CASSQVWTGGKETQYF

v_call: TRBV9
clone_size: once
cdr3_aa: CASSAHPIGSSYNEQFF

v_call: TRBV2
clone_size: NA
cdr3_aa: CASSKQGAGGNEKLFF

v_call: TRBV6-2/TRBV6-3
clone_size: NA
cdr3_aa: CASSRGDNEQFF

v_call: TRBV4-3
clone_size: NA
cdr3_aa: CASSVSWSSYNEQFF

v_call: TRBV7-2
clone_size: NA
cdr3_aa: CASSPMEAGGTDTQYF

v_call: TRBV2
clone_size: once
cdr3_aa: CASRQGRTNTEAFF

v_call: TRBV3-1/TRBV3-2
clone_size: NA
cdr3_aa: CASSQVETGHSGNTIYF

v_call: TRBV9
clone_size: NA
cdr3_aa: CASSVDPGGVGELFF

v_call: TRBV5-1
clone_size: once
cdr3_aa: CASSSQGWGTGELFF

v_call: TRBV7-9
clone_size: NA
cdr3_aa: CASSSGQGVGYF

v_call: TRBV7-8
clone_size: NA
cdr3_aa: CASHLPGTGNTEAFF

v_call: TRBV30
clone_size: NA
cdr3_aa: CAWSQGLENNQPQHF

v_call: TRBV28
clone_size: NA
cdr3_aa: CASSAQEPYEQYF

v_call: TRBV3-1/TRBV3-2
clone_size: NA
cdr3_aa: CASSQTSERTYEQYF

v_call: TRBV7-8
clone_size: few
cdr3_aa: CASSLSLTSGTEQFF

v_call: TRBV5-1
clone_size: few
cdr3_aa: CASSLTGDGNQPQHF

v_call: TRBV6-5
clone_size: NA
cdr3_aa: CASSSLAGPHEQYF

v_call: TRBV4-3
clone_size: NA
cdr3_aa: CASSQDGTANYGYTF

v_call: TRBV5-1
clone_size: NA
cdr3_aa: CASSLGGLAGTDTQYF

v_call: TRBV10-3
clone_size: NA
cdr3_aa: CAISESGRNYGYTF

v_call: TRBV6-6
clone_size: NA
cdr3_aa: CASTWTGDGYTF

v_call: TRBV6-5
clone_size: NA
cdr3_aa: CASRVLAGGYEQYF

v_call: TRBV7-2
clone_size: NA
cdr3_aa: CASSPPEAGVTGELFF

v_call: TRBV3-1/TRBV3-2
clone_size: once
cdr3_aa: CASSFNRVSGNTIYF

v_call: TRBV3-1/TRBV3-2
clone_size: NA
cdr3_aa: CASSRWGGETQYF

v_call: TRBV6-5
clone_size: NA
cdr3_aa: CASMRTGDTGELFF

v_call: TRBV6-5
clone_size: NA
cdr3_aa: CASSTYRGLGAFF

v_call: TRBV5-4
clone_size: NA
cdr3_aa: CASTTEGPDTQYF

v_call: TRBV23-1
clone_size: NA
cdr3_aa: CASTYPWFNEQFF

v_call: TRBV19
clone_size: NA
cdr3_aa: CASSIDLGQGVFRSPLHF

v_call: TRBV10-2
clone_size: NA
cdr3_aa: CASSESGGNTEAFF

v_call: TRBV9
clone_size: NA
cdr3_aa: CASSPRRGSNEQFF

v_call: TRBV7-2
clone_size: NA
cdr3_aa: CASSLARSSGSYEQYF

v_call: TRBV7-9
clone_size: NA
cdr3_aa: CASSIGTSGASYEQYF

v_call: TRBV7-2
clone_size: few
cdr3_aa: CASSLDNGGAWF

v_call: TRBV19
clone_size: NA
cdr3_aa: CASSFAGIGANVLTF

v_call: TRBV11-2
clone_size: once
cdr3_aa: CASSLTSGGTYEQYF

v_call: TRBV7-2
clone_size: NA
cdr3_aa: CASSLASASIYNEQFF

v_call: TRBV6-5
clone_size: NA
cdr3_aa: CASTGLAKNIQYF

v_call: TRBV11-2
clone_size: once
cdr3_aa: CASSLDWVAGSTDTQYF

v_call: TRBV5-4
clone_size: NA
cdr3_aa: CASSSGAAQETQYF

v_call: TRBV6-5
clone_size: NA
cdr3_aa: CASSYSAREGEQYF

v_call: TRBV13
clone_size: NA
cdr3_aa: CASSFNRGLSLGNTIYF

v_call: TRBV29-1
clone_size: NA
cdr3_aa: CSVERGRADTQYF

v_call: TRBV5-1
clone_size: NA
cdr3_aa: CASSLDAGGPYEQYF

v_call: TRBV5-4
clone_size: NA
cdr3_aa: CASSFIAGEYNEQFF

v_call: TRBV4-3
clone_size: NA
cdr3_aa: CASSQEWSSAGEQYF